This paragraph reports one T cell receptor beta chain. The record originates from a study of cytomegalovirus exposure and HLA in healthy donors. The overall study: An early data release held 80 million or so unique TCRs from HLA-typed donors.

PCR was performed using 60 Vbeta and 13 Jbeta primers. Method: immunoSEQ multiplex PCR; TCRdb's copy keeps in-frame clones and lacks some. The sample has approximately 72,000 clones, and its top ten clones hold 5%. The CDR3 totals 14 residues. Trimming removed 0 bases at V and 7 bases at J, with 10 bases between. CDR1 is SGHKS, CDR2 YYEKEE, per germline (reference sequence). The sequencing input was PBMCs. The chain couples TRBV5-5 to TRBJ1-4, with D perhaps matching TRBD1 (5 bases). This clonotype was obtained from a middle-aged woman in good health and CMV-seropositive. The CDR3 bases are TGTGCCAGCAGCTTGGTCAGGGAGGGTGAAAAACTGTTTTTT. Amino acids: CASSLVREGEKLFF.